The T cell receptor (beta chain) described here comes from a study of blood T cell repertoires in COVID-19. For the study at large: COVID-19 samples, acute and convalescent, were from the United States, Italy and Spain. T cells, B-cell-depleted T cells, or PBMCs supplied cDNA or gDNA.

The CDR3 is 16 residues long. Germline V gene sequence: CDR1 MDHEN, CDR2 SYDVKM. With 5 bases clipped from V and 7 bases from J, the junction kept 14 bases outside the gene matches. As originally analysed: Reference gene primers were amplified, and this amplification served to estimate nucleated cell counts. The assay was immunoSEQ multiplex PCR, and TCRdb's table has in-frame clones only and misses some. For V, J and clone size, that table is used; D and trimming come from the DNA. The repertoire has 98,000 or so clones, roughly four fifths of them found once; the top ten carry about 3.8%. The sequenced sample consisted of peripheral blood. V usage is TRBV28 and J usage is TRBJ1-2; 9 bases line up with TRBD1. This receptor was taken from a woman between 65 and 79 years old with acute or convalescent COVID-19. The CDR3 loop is CASSVTGTGRFSGYTF. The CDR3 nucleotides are TGTGCCAGCAGTGTAACCGGGACAGGGAGGTTCTCTGGCTACACCTTC.